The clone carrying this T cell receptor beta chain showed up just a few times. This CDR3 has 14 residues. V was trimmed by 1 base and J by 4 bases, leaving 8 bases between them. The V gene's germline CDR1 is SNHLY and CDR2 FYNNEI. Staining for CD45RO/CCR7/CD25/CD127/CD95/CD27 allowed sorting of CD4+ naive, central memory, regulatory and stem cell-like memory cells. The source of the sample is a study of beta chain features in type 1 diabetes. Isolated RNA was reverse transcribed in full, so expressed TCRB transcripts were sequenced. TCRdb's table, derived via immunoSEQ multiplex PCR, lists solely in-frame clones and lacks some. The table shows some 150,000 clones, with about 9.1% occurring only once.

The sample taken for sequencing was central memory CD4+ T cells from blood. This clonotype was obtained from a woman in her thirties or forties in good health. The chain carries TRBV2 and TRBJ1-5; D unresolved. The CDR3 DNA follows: TGTGCCAGCAGTGAAGGGCGGGGAAATCAGCCCCAGCATTTT. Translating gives CASSEGRGNQPQHF.